Below, 16 T cell receptor beta chains from the same sample are listed, as sequenced in a study of neoadjuvant anti-PD-1 for oral cavity cancer. Using immunoSEQ multiplex PCR, the repertoire was profiled, and TCRdb retains in-frame clones only, with some absent. The sample lists some 61,000 clones, around 83% occurring once. As for time point: after neoadjuvant nivolumab, at surgical resection. This specimen was PBMCs, taken after nivolumab (anti-PD-1) treatment. The receptors shown here come from a person aged 35 to 85 with oral cavity squamous cell carcinoma.

The rearrangement uses TRBV10-1 and TRBJ2-5; tentative D call: TRBD2 (5 bases). V lost 2 bases, J lost 6 bases, and 13 bases lay in between. CDR1 WNHNN and CDR2 SYGVQD come from the germline V gene (reference sequence). The CDR3 is made up of 14 amino acids. In nucleotides, the CDR3 is TGCGCCAGCAGTGAGAATGGGAGAGGAAAGACCCAGTACTTC. Residues: CASSENGRGKTQYF.

Only one count was recorded for this clone. The chain links TRBV30 to TRBJ2-1; 9 nucleotides align to TRBD2. The CDR3 consists of 13 residues. The V gene's germline CDR1 is GTSNPN and CDR2 SVGIG (reference sequence). With 5 bases clipped from V and 7 bases from J, the junction kept 6 bases outside the gene matches. The CDR3 sequence is CAWRAGGGNEQFF. The CDR3 nucleotides read TGTGCCTGGCGAGCGGGAGGAGGAAATGAGCAGTTCTTC.

The DNA for the CDR3 is TGTGCCAGCAGTGATATCCCCAGGACTAGCCGTAGCAATGAGCAGTTCTTC. Protein product: CASSDIPRTSRSNEQFF. The chain combines TRBV2 with TRBJ2-1; 8 bases are shared with TRBD2. The CDR3 is 17 residues long. V trimming: 3 bases; J trimming: 6 bases; junction bases outside the gene matches: 13. The germline gives CDR1 SNHLY, CDR2 FYNNEI.

The chain links TRBV6-1 to TRBJ2-2, with D maybe TRBD2 (5 bases). The CDR3 contains 18 residues. The germline V gene has CDR1 MNHNS and CDR2 SASEGT. Trimming took 0 bases from V and 5 from J, leaving 19 bases between them. The CDR3 region is CASSEAAWARVNTGELFF. The DNA of the CDR3 is TGTGCCAGCAGTGAAGCGGCCTGGGCGAGGGTGAATACCGGGGAGCTGTTTTTT.

The J gene is TRBJ1-2, the V gene TRBV11-2, with a weak D call TRBD1 (5 bases). Trimming took 0 bases from V and 6 from J, leaving 8 bases between them. Germline V gives CDR1 SGHAT, CDR2 FQNNGV. CDR3 length equals 13 residues. The CDR3, as DNA: TGTGCCAGCAGCTTAGACAGGGCTGATGGCTACACCTTC. Protein sequence: CASSLDRADGYTF.

The rearrangement links TRBV7-9 to TRBJ2-7, with 9 positions matching TRBD2. V was pared by 1 base and J by 6 bases, with 4 bases of the junction left unmatched. The CDR3 is 14 amino acids. Germline V gives CDR1 SEHNR, CDR2 FQNEAQ (reference sequence). DNA of the CDR3: TGTGCCAGCAGCTTAGACGGACTAGCGAGCGAGCAGTACTTC. Its translation: CASSLDGLASEQYF.

The chain has TRBV25-1 and TRBJ2-1; TRBD2 matches 14 bases. Germline trimming cut 2 bases from V and 8 bases from J; bases unmatched to any gene: 5. Germline CDR1 MGHDK, CDR2 SYGVNS. The CDR3 length is 16 residues. The CDR3 loop reads CASSEPGLAGDDEQFF. In nucleotides, the CDR3 is TGTGCCAGCAGTGAACCGGGACTAGCGGGAGACGATGAGCAGTTCTTC.

The table lists this clone with a count of one. The chain is built from TRBV6-6 and TRBJ2-3; 9 bases line up with TRBD2. The germline V gene encodes CDR1 MNHNY and CDR2 SVGAGI (reference sequence). With 6 bases clipped from V and 6 bases from J, the junction kept 10 bases outside the gene matches. The CDR3 has 15 residues. The CDR3 coding sequence is TGTGCCAGCAGCGGACTAGCGTCTACGCCGGATACGCAGTATTTT. Its protein product is CASSGLASTPDTQYF.

The genes are TRBV9 and TRBJ2-5; either TRBD1 or TRBD2 may fit D (5 bases each). Trimming shortened V by 3 bases and J by 5 bases, and 11 bases separated the two germline ends. Per germline, CDR1 SGDLS and CDR2 YYNGEE. This CDR3 spans 13 amino acids. The CDR3 nucleotides read TGTGCCAGCAGCGCCACGGGACGGGAGACCCAGTACTTC. It translates to CASSATGRETQYF.

In its sample, this clone was seen a few times. The chain uses TRBV27 and TRBJ1-4, with no clear D. Germline V gene lookup returns CDR1 MNHEY and CDR2 SMNVEV (reference sequence). The CDR3 spans 15 residues. Trimming removed 3 bases at V and 0 bases at J, with 8 bases between. The DNA for the CDR3 is TGTGCCAGCAGTTTCGCCCAGCCAACTAATGAAAAACTGTTTTTT. Its protein is CASSFAQPTNEKLFF.

This clone was recorded a few times. The chain links TRBV10-1 to TRBJ1-1; D possibly corresponds to TRBD1 (5 bases). Germline CDR1 WNHNN, CDR2 SYGVQD (reference sequence). The length of the CDR3 is 12 residues. Trimming removed 6 bases at V and 8 bases at J, with 13 bases between. The CDR3 sequence: CASRPPHREAFF. The CDR3 DNA follows: TGCGCCAGCAGACCCCCACACAGGGAAGCTTTCTTT.

This clone was found many times. The chain links TRBV7-2 to TRBJ1-1; a weak D match, TRBD1 (6 bases). The germline CDR1 and CDR2 sequences are SGHTA and FQGNSA. With 1 base removed from V and 0 bases from J, the gap between germline ends came to 12 bases. The CDR3 consists of 16 residues. DNA of the CDR3: TGTGCCAGCAGCTTAGGTCCCACAGGGTTGAACACTGAAGCTTTCTTT. This codes for CASSLGPTGLNTEAFF. Looking up the rest from reference TRBV7-2 and TRBJ1-1 gives the full variable domain: GAGVSQSPSNKVTEKGKDVELRCDPISGHTALYWYRQSLGQGLEFLIYFQGNSAPDKSGLPSDRFSAERTGGSVSTLTIQRTQQEDSAVYLCASSLGPTGLNTEAFFGQGTRLTVV.

The V call is TRBV9, the J call TRBJ1-3; tentative D call: TRBD1 (6 bases). In germline, CDR1 is SGDLS, CDR2 YYNGEE. This CDR3 spans 16 amino acids. Trimming shortened V by 4 bases and J by 0 bases, and 14 bases separated the two germline ends. CDR3 coding DNA: TGTGCCAGCAGCACGCCGGGACAAAGCTCTGGAAACACCATATATTTT. Its translation: CASSTPGQSSGNTIYF.

The chain employs TRBV29-1 and TRBJ2-1; TRBD2 matches 8 bases. The trim removed 4 bases at V and 5 bases at J, leaving 4 bases unmatched. The CDR3 has 13 amino acids. Per the germline V gene, CDR1 is SQVTM and CDR2 is ANQGSEA. The CDR3 region is CSVVGSGDNEQFF. As DNA, the CDR3 is TGCAGCGTTGTGGGTAGCGGGGACAATGAGCAGTTCTTC.

This clone was found a few times. The chain carries TRBV18 and TRBJ1-2; D is possibly TRBD1 (5 bases). Trimming shortened V by 6 bases and J by 7 bases, and 18 bases separated the two germline ends. Germline V gives CDR1 KGHSH, CDR2 LQKENI. The CDR3 has 14 residues. Here the CDR3 DNA reads TGTGCCAGCTCTGCGGGGCCGGACTCTAGTGGCTACACCTTC. Translated, it gives CASSAGPDSSGYTF.

V usage is TRBV19 and J usage is TRBJ1-4, with D possibly TRBD1 on 5 matching bases. Trimming removed 4 bases from V and 6 bases from J, with 12 bases in between. The CDR3 runs 14 residues. CDR1 and CDR2 from the germline V gene are LNHDA and SQIVND (reference sequence). CDR3 sequence reads: CASSTGLRDEKLFF. Here the CDR3 DNA reads TGTGCCAGTAGTACAGGGTTGCGTGATGAAAAACTGTTTTTT.